The 3 T cell receptor beta chains in this list originate from one sample, sequenced in a study of blood T cells in healthy people across ages. The use of a sample-barcoded 5' primer and a J-beta primer mix characterized a second PCR of roughly 6 to 11 cycles. In TCRdb, the 5' RACE reads were re-called with MiXCR into one record per CDR3 protein. The table records roughly 800,000 distinct CDR3 sequences, roughly 60% of them present only once. The source material was blood. Source of these receptors: a man aged 25 to 45 in good health.

The rearrangement links TRBV27 to TRBJ2-1; weak D call: TRBD2 (6 bases). Germline values: CDR1 MNHEY, CDR2 SMNVEV (reference sequence). Trimming removed 2 bases from V and 5 bases from J, with 10 bases in between. The length of the CDR3 is 14 residues. This CDR3 is CASSLGGTHNEQFF. The CDR3 bases are TGTGCCAGCAGTTTAGGAGGGACCCACAATGAGCAGTTCTTC.

CDR3 sequence: CASSPLDNYGYTF. The CDR3 coding sequence is TGTGCCAGCAGTCCTCTAGATAACTATGGCTACACCTTC. The chain links TRBV27 to TRBJ1-2; D unclear. Trimming pared 5 bases from V and 1 base from J, leaving 8 bases between. Looked up from germline, CDR1 is MNHEY and CDR2 is SMNVEV (reference sequence). The CDR3 loop spans 13 amino acids.

This clonotype was counted a single time. The chain links TRBV10-3 to TRBJ1-2, with 9 positions matching TRBD1. V was pared by 7 bases and J by 8 bases, with 11 bases of the junction left unmatched. The CDR3 covers 14 residues. From germline, CDR1 is ENHRY and CDR2 SYGVKD. Here the CDR3 DNA reads TGTGCCATCAAAACCGACAGGGGGTCGTCGGGCTACACCTTC. Protein sequence: CAIKTDRGSSGYTF.